The source of this TCR beta chain is a study of T cells after yellow fever vaccination. Overall study findings and caveats: Reappearance after the booster was seen for most primary-vaccination clones, at 95% to 96% CD4 and more than 80% CD8. Among all clonotypes, a small share was observed in both CD4 and CD8 compartments. Highly abundant clonotypes carried over from the bulk population could end up in FACS-sorted repertoires as contaminants.

This clonotype has a handful of counts. The antigen remains undetermined. The CDR3 covers 17 residues. The germline gives CDR1 SGHRS, CDR2 YFSETQ. V dropped 1 base and J dropped 3 bases, with 17 bases sitting between them. TCRdb re-analysed the 5' RACE reads in MiXCR, keeping a single row per CDR3 protein. The repertoire holds about 360,000 distinct CDR3 sequences, approximately 5.7% seen once, with about 15% in the top ten. The specimen comprised PBMCs, sampled 5 days after the yellow fever booster vaccination. This TCR came from a young man who received the YFV17D yellow fever vaccine. The rearrangement joins TRBV5-1 to TRBJ2-4, with unresolved D. The CDR3 coding sequence is TGCGCCAGCAGCTTGTCGGTGGATTTTATTGGCAAAAACATTCAGTACTTC. This translates into CASSLSVDFIGKNIQYF.